These 26 T cell receptor beta chains share one sample of origin, sequenced in a study of shared clonotypes between healthy human individuals (dated by TCRdb to 2018 to 2020). The protocol used for the library was the immunoSEQ multiplex PCR assay. What TCRdb holds here is the immuneACCESS table cut down to in-frame rearrangements. Part of the clones is not present; checked against another copy, under half of the missing clones reflect an unresolved V gene, and the others are unexplained. Recorded for this sample are 2.5 million or so clones; 85% to 95% of them occurred a single time. Together, the top ten hold around 0.15% of the sample. Sequenced: naive CD4+ T cells sorted from blood. The sample's cell subset or site label, decoded: CD45RA+ positively selected. These receptors were taken from a man between 18 and 29 years old in good health.

The genes are TRBV6-5 and TRBJ1-5, with TRBD1 matching over 8 bases. V trimming: 6 bases; J trimming: 7 bases; junction bases outside the gene matches: 11. CDR1 is MNHEY and CDR2 is SVGAGI in the germline V gene. The CDR3 totals 15 residues. This CDR3 reads CASSRTSGQGQPQHF. The DNA for the CDR3 is TGTGCCAGCAGCCGCACTTCCGGACAGGGCCAGCCCCAGCATTTT.

V is TRBV11-2 and J is TRBJ2-5; D is unclear. This CDR3 spans 14 amino acids. Deletions cut 4 bases from V and 5 bases from J, with 14 bases between. The germline V gene has CDR1 SGHAT and CDR2 FQNNGV. This chain's CDR3 is CASSWGPGLETQYF. CDR3 DNA sequence: TGTGCCAGCAGCTGGGGTCCGGGTTTGGAGACCCAGTACTTC.

The chain combines TRBV2 with TRBJ2-3; TRBD1 agrees at 7 bases. Germline CDR1 reads SNHLY; CDR2 reads FYNNEI. J was trimmed by 4 bases and V by 5 bases; bases with no gene match: 6. The CDR3 extends over 14 amino acids. CDR3 DNA sequence: TGTGCCAGCAGTCCCGACAGGGTAGCAGATACGCAGTATTTT. The encoded protein is CASSPDRVADTQYF.

The chain uses TRBV28 and TRBJ1-1; 7 nucleotides match TRBD1. The CDR3 spans 14 residues. The V segment lost 4 bases and the J segment 1 base; nucleotides outside the gene matches: 3. Germline V gene sequence: CDR1 MDHEN, CDR2 SYDVKM. The CDR3 reads CASSSRDRNTEAFF. The CDR3 DNA sequence: TGTGCCAGCAGTTCCCGGGACAGGAACACTGAAGCTTTCTTT.

This clone was seen only once. This chain links TRBV5-5 with TRBJ2-1, with 8 nucleotides matching TRBD2. The V gene's germline CDR1 is SGHKS and CDR2 YYEKEE (reference sequence). This CDR3 comprises 15 residues. V shed 0 bases, J shed 5 bases, and the junction held 4 bases outside the gene matches. The DNA for the CDR3 is TGTGCCAGCAGCTTGGGGACTAGCACCAACAATGAGCAGTTCTTC. Amino acids: CASSLGTSTNNEQFF.

The gene calls are TRBV27 and TRBJ1-6; the D gene is possibly TRBD1 (5 bases). This CDR3 comprises 17 residues. Germline V gene sequence: CDR1 MNHEY, CDR2 SMNVEV (reference sequence). Trimming stripped 3 bases from V and 0 bases from J, with 12 bases between. CDR3 DNA: TGTGCCAGCAGTTTCCTTGACAGCGGCTCCTATAATTCACCCCTCCACTTT. Amino acids: CASSFLDSGSYNSPLHF.

The chain joins TRBV28 to TRBJ1-5; the D is unclear. Trimming stripped 1 base from V and 11 bases from J, with 9 bases between. Germline lookup yields CDR1 MDHEN and CDR2 SYDVKM. The CDR3 covers 12 residues. The CDR3 is CASSLLQSAQHF. In DNA, the CDR3 is TGTGCCAGCAGTTTATTACAATCAGCCCAGCATTTT.

The chain's CDR3 is CASSSLTTGGVTEAFF. The CDR3, as DNA: TGTGCCAGCAGCTCCTTAACCACAGGGGGCGTAACTGAAGCTTTCTTT. The genes are TRBV7-9 and TRBJ1-1, with 9 bases identical to TRBD1. Germline CDR1 is SEHNR and CDR2 is FQNEAQ (reference sequence). The CDR3 is made up of 16 amino acids. The V segment lost 4 bases and the J segment 5 bases; nucleotides outside the gene matches: 11.

The genes are TRBV18 and TRBJ2-7, with D possibly being TRBD2 (6 bases). Trimming shortened V by 6 bases and J by 1 base, and 13 bases separated the two germline ends. The CDR3 consists of 14 residues. The V gene's germline CDR1 is KGHSH and CDR2 LQKENI. CDR3 loop: CASSEEGRSYEQYF. The CDR3 nucleotides are TGTGCCAGCTCGGAGGAGGGTAGGTCCTACGAGCAGTACTTC.

The chain carries TRBV28 and TRBJ1-1, with no clear D. With 7 bases removed from V and 4 bases from J, the gap between germline ends came to 10 bases. Germline values: CDR1 MDHEN, CDR2 SYDVKM. The CDR3 loop spans 12 amino acids. The CDR3 is CASIVWGTEAFF. The CDR3 region has the DNA TGTGCCAGCATCGTCTGGGGCACTGAAGCTTTCTTT.

Points on this clone: The sample holds other DNA sequences that translate to the same CDR3. CDR3 region: CASSLAGASSYNEQFF. The CDR3 DNA follows: TGCGCCAGCAGCTTGGCGGGGGCGAGCTCCTACAATGAGCAGTTCTTC. The rearrangement uses TRBV5-1 and TRBJ2-1; D possibly matches TRBD1 or TRBD2 (6 bases each). With 0 bases removed from V and 0 bases from J, the gap between germline ends came to 10 bases. Germline CDR1 is SGHRS and CDR2 is YFSETQ. The CDR3 consists of 16 residues.

The chain uses TRBV6-1 and TRBJ1-2, with D tentatively TRBD1 (6 bases). Per germline, CDR1 MNHNS and CDR2 SASEGT. Trimming took 0 bases from V and 4 from J, leaving 12 bases between them. CDR3 length equals 15 residues. The CDR3 loop is CASSEADSGIYGYTF. DNA for the CDR3: TGTGCCAGCAGTGAAGCGGACAGTGGAATCTATGGCTACACCTTC.

This sequence joins TRBV7-3 and TRBJ2-5; the match to TRBD2 covers 8 bases. V lost 5 bases, J lost 4 bases, and 6 bases stayed unmatched. In germline, CDR1 is SGHTA, CDR2 FQGTGA. The length of the CDR3 is 14 residues. CDR3 DNA: TGTGCCAGCAGCCTAAGCGGGGGCGTAGAGACCCAGTACTTC. Its translation: CASSLSGGVETQYF.

V is TRBV5-4 and J is TRBJ1-2, with 8 bases matching TRBD1. The J segment lost 4 bases and the V segment lost 4 bases, leaving 12 bases of the junction unmatched. The CDR3 runs 16 residues. Germline assignment: CDR1 SGHNT and CDR2 YYREEE (reference sequence). The CDR3 here is CASSPGQGRVFYGYTF. CDR3 sequence (DNA): TGTGCCAGCAGCCCTGGACAGGGTCGGGTTTTCTATGGCTACACCTTC.

V gene TRBV11-2 combines with J gene TRBJ2-7, with D tentatively TRBD1 or TRBD2 (7 bases each). This CDR3 contains 14 residues. V lost 4 bases and J lost 4, with 14 bases in between. The germline CDR1 and CDR2 sequences are SGHAT and FQNNGV. The CDR3 here is CASSSTGRVYEQYF. The CDR3 DNA reads as TGTGCCAGCAGCTCGACAGGGAGGGTGTACGAGCAGTACTTC. Full variable domain (outside the CDR3, taken from reference TRBV11-2 and TRBJ2-7): EAGVAQSPRYKIIEKRQSVAFWCNPISGHATLYWYQQILGQGPKLLIQFQNNGVVDDSQLPKDRFSAERLKGVDSTLKIQPAKLEDSAVYLCASSSTGRVYEQYFGPGTRLTVT.

This chain connects TRBV5-1 to TRBJ1-5, with TRBD1 matching over 11 bases. After removal of 1 base from V and 7 bases from J, the junction contained 4 bases not matched to a gene. Germline-derived CDR1 and CDR2 are SGHRS and YFSETQ. The CDR3 sequence is 15 residues long. The CDR3 is CASSLWTGGGQPQHF. Written as DNA, the CDR3 is TGCGCCAGCAGCTTGTGGACAGGGGGCGGACAGCCCCAGCATTTT.

The chain employs TRBV4-1 and TRBJ2-7; 11 bases line up with TRBD2. The CDR3 consists of 17 residues. The germline V gene has CDR1 MGHRA and CDR2 YSYEKL. The J segment lost 6 bases and the V segment lost 0 bases, leaving 10 bases of the junction unmatched. The CDR3 DNA reads TGCGCCAGCAGCCAAGAGGTACTAGCGGGAGCCCGATGCGAGCAGTACTTC. It codes for CASSQEVLAGARCEQYF.

V and J are TRBV5-4 and TRBJ2-7; D possibly corresponds to TRBD1 (6 bases). This CDR3 region has 13 residues. The V and J ends lost 4 bases and 5 bases respectively, with 13 bases between them. The germline CDR1 and CDR2 sequences are SGHNT and YYREEE (reference sequence). The CDR3 here is CASSPDRSHEQYF. CDR3 coding DNA: TGTGCCAGCAGCCCAGACAGGTCCCACGAGCAGTACTTC.

This clone appeared a single time. The chain couples TRBV18 to TRBJ1-2; D is uncertain. This CDR3 region has 13 residues. Germline V CDR1 and CDR2: KGHSH, LQKENI. With 3 bases removed from V and 7 bases from J, the gap between germline ends came to 12 bases. CDR3 sequence: CASSPPAVGGYTF. The CDR3 bases are TGTGCCAGCTCACCCCCTGCGGTCGGTGGCTACACCTTC.

V usage is TRBV10-2 and J usage is TRBJ2-2; no reliable D call. This CDR3 spans 14 amino acids. Looked up from germline, CDR1 is WSHSY and CDR2 is SAAADI. Trimming removed 5 bases from V and 0 bases from J, with 7 bases in between. The CDR3 DNA follows: TGCGCCAGCAGTCTTGGGTCGAACACCGGGGAGCTGTTTTTT. Its protein is CASSLGSNTGELFF.

The chain carries TRBV5-4 and TRBJ2-1, with 12 bases that match TRBD1. V trimming: 3 bases; J trimming: 1 base; junction bases outside the gene matches: 2. This CDR3 has 16 residues. CDR1 and CDR2 from the germline V gene are SGHNT and YYREEE (reference sequence). The CDR3 sequence: CASSWGQGASYNEQFF. The CDR3 bases are TGTGCCAGCAGCTGGGGACAGGGGGCGTCCTACAATGAGCAGTTCTTC.

This CDR3 reads CASSYTDTDTQYF. CDR3 DNA sequence: TGTGCCAGCAGTTACACGGACACAGATACGCAGTATTTT. This rearrangement joins TRBV6-5 to TRBJ2-3; D gene unclear. The CDR3 is 13 residues long. From germline, CDR1 is MNHEY and CDR2 SVGAGI. The V and J ends lost 2 bases and 2 bases respectively, with 5 bases between them.

The chain links TRBV10-1 to TRBJ2-7; the D gene is possibly TRBD1 (6 bases). Trimming took 10 bases from V and 0 from J, leaving 13 bases between them. This CDR3 spans 13 amino acids. From germline, CDR1 is WNHNN and CDR2 SYGVQD (reference sequence). CDR3 region: CANLQGGSYEQYF. The CDR3 nucleotides are TGCGCCAACCTACAGGGTGGCTCCTACGAGCAGTACTTC.

The V gene is TRBV2, the J gene TRBJ2-5, with 11 nucleotides matching TRBD2. CDR1 is SNHLY, CDR2 FYNNEI, per germline. V was clipped by 3 bases and J by 4 bases; unmatched bases: 4. The CDR3 is 15 amino acids. CDR3 loop: CASSDALAGGETQYF. The CDR3 region has the DNA TGTGCCAGCAGTGACGCGCTAGCGGGGGGAGAGACCCAGTACTTC. The full variable domain, rest sourced from reference TRBV2 and TRBJ2-5, is EPEVTQTPSHQVTQMGQEVILRCVPISNHLYFYWYRQILGQKVEFLVSFYNNEISEKSEIFDDQFSVERPDGSNFTLKIRSTKLEDSAMYFCASSDALAGGETQYFGPGTRLLVL.

CDR3 DNA sequence: TGTGCCAGCAGCCAAGTGGGCAGTAGCACAGATACGCAGTATTTT. As protein: CASSQVGSSTDTQYF. The chain has TRBV6-1 and TRBJ2-3; D not resolved. CDR3 length: 15 residues. Germline values: CDR1 MNHNS, CDR2 SASEGT. The V gene lost 6 bases and the J gene lost 0 bases, with 13 bases spanning the gap.

The chain recombines TRBV27 with TRBJ1-3, with 9 bases aligning to TRBD1. The CDR3 consists of 16 residues. Germline V gene lookup returns CDR1 MNHEY and CDR2 SMNVEV (reference sequence). Trimming removed 2 bases from V and 1 base from J; junction bases left unmatched: 3. The CDR3 region has the DNA TGTGCCAGCAGTTTAGTCGGGACAGGGTCTGGAAACACCATATATTTT. It translates to CASSLVGTGSGNTIYF.